A single TCR beta chain is shown here with its context. Its antigen is unknown. The stimulus was an HIV-1 Gag 15-mer peptide pool, about 1 ug/peptide/mL. Responding CD4+ T cells were sorted by upregulation of both CD40 ligand and CD69. Per the germline V gene, CDR1 is SGHKS and CDR2 is YYEKEE (reference sequence). Trimming stripped 2 bases from V and 1 base from J, with 13 bases between. CDR3 length: 16 residues. The data derive from a study of persistence of HIV-infected CD4 T cells. This was the immunoSEQ version 4 assay in survey mode. Generated by immunoSEQ multiplex PCR, the TCRdb table keeps only in-frame clones and is missing some. The table includes under 40,000 clones, roughly 70% detected once.

The chain employs TRBV5-5 and TRBJ1-3; perhaps TRBD1 as D (5 bases). Sample: CD4+ T cells sorted from PBMCs after approximately 19-hour stimulation, taken from a patient who received antiretroviral therapy. The sequence was collected from an adult man with HIV who was CMV-seropositive. The CDR3 reads CASSLYPGLSGNTIYF. The CDR3 coding sequence is TGTGCCAGCAGCTTATACCCAGGGCTTTCTGGAAACACCATATATTTT.